This T cell receptor beta chain was found in a study of cytomegalovirus exposure and HLA in healthy donors. The PCR made use of 60 Vbeta and 13 Jbeta primers. Here immunoSEQ multiplex PCR was the method, and the copy in TCRdb shows in-frame clones only, minus some. Counted here are more than 150,000 clones, roughly 80% occurring once; the ten biggest clones make up less than 2%. Trimming removed 8 bases from V and 3 bases from J; junction bases left unmatched: 6. The germline V gene has CDR1 SGHTA and CDR2 FQGNSA. This CDR3 contains 13 residues. This receptor was taken from a man aged 40-50 years in good health and CMV-seronegative. The source material was PBMCs. The chain recombines TRBV7-2 with TRBJ2-7; 8 bases match TRBD1. The CDR3 DNA reads TGTGCCAGCGGACAGGGTTTGGGCTACGAGCAGTACTTC. Its protein is CASGQGLGYEQYF. The variable domain in full, with the rest retrieved from reference TRBV7-2 and TRBJ2-7, is GAGVSQSPSNKVTEKGKDVELRCDPISGHTALYWYRQSLGQGLEFLIYFQGNSAPDKSGLPSDRFSAERTGGSVSTLTIQRTQQEDSAVYLCASGQGLGYEQYFGPGTRLTVT.